This T cell receptor (beta chain) was identified in a study of cytomegalovirus exposure and HLA in healthy donors. Whole-study results and caveats: The study carried out a later analysis of TCR beta sequences. It associated 15,000 to 20,000 of them with specific HLA alleles at a false discovery rate of 0.05. Later analysis showed most CMV-associated TCR beta chains appearing HLA-restricted.

To note about this clone: Its target is unknown.

Germline-derived CDR1 and CDR2 are SEHNR and FQNEAQ (reference sequence). The CDR3 length is 14 residues. Trimming shortened V by 5 bases and J by 1 base, and 12 bases separated the two germline ends. Amplification used 60 Vbeta primers and 13 Jbeta primers. In the original processing: Later analysis identified around 85 million unique TCR beta chains, some 10 million shared. Sequencing used immunoSEQ multiplex PCR; TCRdb keeps in-frame clones, though not all of them. That table furnishes V, J and clone size, whereas the DNA furnished D and trimming. This repertoire shows 110,000 or so clones, over 60% found once; its top ten account for 2% to 3%.

This sequence joins TRBV7-9 and TRBJ2-7; a possible D gene is TRBD1 (5 bases). Sequenced input: PBMCs. The clonotype was recovered from a female donor in good health and CMV-seronegative. CDR3 loop: CASSGQGRSYEQYF. The CDR3 DNA follows: TGTGCCAGCAGCGGGCAGGGCAGGTCCTACGAGCAGTACTTC.